The present entry profiles one T cell receptor (beta chain) with its context. The assay was immunoSEQ multiplex PCR, and TCRdb's table has in-frame clones only and misses some. The sample shows 150,000 to 200,000 clones, approximately 90% of them seen only once. This record comes from a study of control samples from healthy donors and cancer patients. This receptor was identified in a woman aged 25 to 39 in good health. What was sequenced was blood.

The CDR3 is CASSSGLDRYAFF. The CDR3 DNA sequence: TGTGCCAGCAGCTCGGGACTAGATCGTTACGCGTTCTTC. This chain connects TRBV6-2 or TRBV6-3 to TRBJ2-1; 8 bases align to TRBD2. Germline V lookup: CDR1 MNHEY, CDR2 SVGEGT. The CDR3 spans 13 residues. Trimming at V came to 6 bases and at J to 15 bases, leaving 13 bases not matched to a gene.